This T cell receptor (beta chain) was captured in a study of T cell changes during pregnancy in multiple sclerosis. Trimming shortened V by 7 bases and J by 1 base, and 10 bases separated the two germline ends. The CDR3 runs 13 residues. CDR1 MDHEN and CDR2 SYDVKM come from the germline V gene. TCRdb's copy holds only in-frame clones and misses some; the assay was immunoSEQ multiplex PCR. Seen here are roughly 45,000 clones, approximately 92% observed once, and the top ten hold under 9.5%. This sequence originates from a female donor with multiple sclerosis, enrolled in a pregnancy study. The chain employs TRBV28 and TRBJ1-1; a weak D match, TRBD1 (6 bases). The material was CD8+ T cells from peripheral blood mononuclear cells, obtained after pregnancy. The CDR3: CASTQGENTEAFF. Here the CDR3 DNA reads TGTGCCAGCACACAGGGTGAGAACACTGAAGCTTTCTTT.